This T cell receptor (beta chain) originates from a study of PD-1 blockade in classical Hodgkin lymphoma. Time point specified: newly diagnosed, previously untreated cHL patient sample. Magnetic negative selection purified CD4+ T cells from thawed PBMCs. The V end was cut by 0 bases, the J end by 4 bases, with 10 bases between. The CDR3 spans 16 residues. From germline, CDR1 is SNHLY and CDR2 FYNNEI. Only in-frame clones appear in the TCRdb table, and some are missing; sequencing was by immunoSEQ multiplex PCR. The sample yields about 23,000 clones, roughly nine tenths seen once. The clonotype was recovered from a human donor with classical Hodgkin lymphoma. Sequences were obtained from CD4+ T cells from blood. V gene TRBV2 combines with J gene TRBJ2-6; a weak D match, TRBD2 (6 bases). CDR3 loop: CASSEARGSGANVLTF. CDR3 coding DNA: TGTGCCAGCAGTGAAGCCCGGGGGTCGGGGGCCAACGTCCTGACTTTC.